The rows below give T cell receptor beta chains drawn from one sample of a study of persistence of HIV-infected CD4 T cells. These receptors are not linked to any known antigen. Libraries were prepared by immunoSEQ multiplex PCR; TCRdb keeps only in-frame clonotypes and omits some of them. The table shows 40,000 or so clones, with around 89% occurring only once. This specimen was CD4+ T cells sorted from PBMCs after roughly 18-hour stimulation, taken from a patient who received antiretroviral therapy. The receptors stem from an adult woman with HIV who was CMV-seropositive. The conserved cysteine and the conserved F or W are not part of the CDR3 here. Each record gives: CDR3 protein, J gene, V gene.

cdr3_aa: AWNQGQSNQPQH; j_call: TRBJ1-5; v_call: TRBV30
cdr3_aa: ASSITGGGNEQF; j_call: TRBJ2-1; v_call: TRBV19
cdr3_aa: ATSREVLSNYGYT; j_call: TRBJ1-2; v_call: TRBV15
cdr3_aa: ASSLATGGGEQY; j_call: TRBJ2-7; v_call: TRBV7-8
cdr3_aa: SVEGGRAYGYT; j_call: TRBJ1-2; v_call: TRBV29-1
cdr3_aa: ASRNMGQGDQPQH; j_call: TRBJ1-5; v_call: TRBV19
cdr3_aa: ASSYGTGNSNQPQH; j_call: TRBJ1-5; v_call: TRBV6-6
cdr3_aa: ASSFLGGGDTGELF; j_call: TRBJ2-2; v_call: TRBV5-1
cdr3_aa: ASRLGQGIICYT; j_call: TRBJ1-2; v_call: TRBV6-5
cdr3_aa: ASSAQMNTEAF; j_call: TRBJ1-1; v_call: TRBV19
cdr3_aa: ASSSTEDLRGNIQY; j_call: TRBJ2-4; v_call: TRBV13
cdr3_aa: ASSPWNRGRAGDTEAF; j_call: TRBJ1-1; v_call: TRBV4-1
cdr3_aa: ASSPRTTSYEQY; j_call: TRBJ2-7; v_call: TRBV27
cdr3_aa: SASELTTRSTDTQY; j_call: TRBJ2-3; v_call: TRBV20-1
cdr3_aa: ASSYYPEGYT; j_call: TRBJ1-2; v_call: TRBV13
cdr3_aa: ASSVAMVGGRDYGYT; j_call: TRBJ1-2; v_call: TRBV9
cdr3_aa: ASSFPATGYGANVLT; j_call: TRBJ2-6; v_call: TRBV5-4
cdr3_aa: ASSEGGGPLH; j_call: TRBJ1-6; v_call: TRBV25-1
cdr3_aa: ASSLEVGAGWAPKH; j_call: TRBJ1-5; v_call: TRBV7-6
cdr3_aa: ASSDRTRSTDTQY; j_call: TRBJ2-3; v_call: TRBV6-1
cdr3_aa: ASSYSMGGGTEAF; j_call: TRBJ1-1; v_call: TRBV6-5
cdr3_aa: ASSVPSGNTIY; j_call: TRBJ1-3; v_call: TRBV25-1
cdr3_aa: ASSQKNTGAYEQY; j_call: TRBJ2-7; v_call: TRBV19
cdr3_aa: ASSQQNEKLF; j_call: TRBJ1-4; v_call: TRBV18
cdr3_aa: AWSVGRRDTEAF; j_call: TRBJ1-1; v_call: TRBV30
cdr3_aa: ASSVTGRTYNEQF; j_call: TRBJ2-1; v_call: TRBV27
cdr3_aa: ASRTSGGAYYEQF; j_call: TRBJ2-1; v_call: TRBV19
cdr3_aa: ASKGTSGNTIY; j_call: TRBJ1-3; v_call: TRBV30
cdr3_aa: ASSSGGTVNTEAF; j_call: TRBJ1-1; v_call: TRBV5-5
cdr3_aa: ASSQQGKIDTEAF; j_call: TRBJ1-1; v_call: TRBV4-1
cdr3_aa: ASSLDIGAPV; j_call: TRBJ2-3; v_call: TRBV11-3
cdr3_aa: ATSRDARSGELF; j_call: TRBJ2-2; v_call: TRBV15
cdr3_aa: ASSGTGNTGELF; j_call: TRBJ2-2; v_call: TRBV18
cdr3_aa: ASSQDLASGPTDTQY; j_call: TRBJ2-3; v_call: TRBV4-1
cdr3_aa: ASSEGQSYSPLH; j_call: TRBJ1-6; v_call: TRBV10-1
cdr3_aa: ASSQAGYTEAF; j_call: TRBJ1-1; v_call: TRBV3-1/TRBV3-2
cdr3_aa: ASSQEGGEELF; j_call: TRBJ2-2; v_call: TRBV3-1/TRBV3-2
cdr3_aa: ASSLTLGTGGRGYT; j_call: TRBJ1-2; v_call: TRBV25-1
cdr3_aa: ASSRTGNYGYT; j_call: TRBJ1-2; v_call: TRBV6-5
cdr3_aa: ASSPEGGRFYEQY; j_call: TRBJ2-7; v_call: TRBV18
cdr3_aa: ASSQMVRGTEAF; j_call: TRBJ1-1; v_call: TRBV3-1/TRBV3-2
cdr3_aa: ASSDRGQSISGNTIY; j_call: TRBJ1-3; v_call: TRBV10-1
cdr3_aa: ASSSLAGTDTQY; j_call: TRBJ2-3; v_call: TRBV5-6
cdr3_aa: ASSPSGGETQY; j_call: TRBJ2-5; v_call: TRBV18
cdr3_aa: AWSGSDKGGRWNSPLH; j_call: TRBJ1-6; v_call: TRBV30
cdr3_aa: ASSLRLAGGLGELF; j_call: TRBJ2-2; v_call: TRBV2
cdr3_aa: ATSDLSVSYNEQF; j_call: TRBJ2-1; v_call: TRBV24-1
cdr3_aa: ASSQGTSDNSPLH; j_call: TRBJ1-6; v_call: TRBV7-6
cdr3_aa: ASSRHNEQF; j_call: TRBJ2-1; v_call: TRBV6-5
cdr3_aa: ASSLVAGARDEQY; j_call: TRBJ2-7; v_call: TRBV5-1
cdr3_aa: ATSKGLNNSPLH; j_call: TRBJ1-6; v_call: TRBV15
cdr3_aa: SAPGNHNEQF; j_call: TRBJ2-1; v_call: TRBV29-1
cdr3_aa: ASSPVGNSPLH; j_call: TRBJ1-6; v_call: TRBV14
cdr3_aa: ASRERGTNEKLF; j_call: TRBJ1-4; v_call: TRBV2
cdr3_aa: ASSQVLSRGVAKNIQY; j_call: TRBJ2-4; v_call: TRBV4-1
cdr3_aa: AWSRLSGGGDTQY; j_call: TRBJ2-3; v_call: TRBV30
cdr3_aa: ASRVAVGRLETQY; j_call: TRBJ2-5; v_call: TRBV6-5
cdr3_aa: ASSLGFGQGFNYGYT; j_call: TRBJ1-2; v_call: TRBV5-1
cdr3_aa: ASSDGTNEKLF; j_call: TRBJ1-4; v_call: TRBV6-5
cdr3_aa: ASNLDRVEPQH; j_call: TRBJ1-5; v_call: TRBV23-1